The clone carrying this T cell receptor (beta chain) was seen ten or more times. The antigen is not known. This sample is part of a study of T cell repertoires in cytomegalovirus infection. Study overall: Public TCR beta signatures indicated both CMV infection and matching HLA type. General study points: HLA-C-restricted CMV-specific TCR beta clonotypes prevailed in the ex vivo response.

Using its own MiXCR run on the reads, TCRdb lists one record per CDR3 protein. This table holds around 130,000 distinct CDR3 sequences, roughly 8.2% found once. Per the germline V gene, CDR1 is SGHVS and CDR2 is FNYEAQ. CDR3 length equals 16 residues. V was trimmed by 6 bases and J by 0 bases, leaving 15 bases between them. The source of this sequence is a human donor in good health (CMV status not recorded). Some clones in this sample may be carry-over from other donors' samples. The specimen was PBMCs. The chain carries TRBV7-6 and TRBJ1-5; possibly TRBD1 for D (5 bases). The CDR3 region is CASSSTGKYSNQPQHF. The CDR3, as DNA: TGTGCCAGCAGTTCTACAGGAAAATATAGCAATCAGCCCCAGCATTTT.